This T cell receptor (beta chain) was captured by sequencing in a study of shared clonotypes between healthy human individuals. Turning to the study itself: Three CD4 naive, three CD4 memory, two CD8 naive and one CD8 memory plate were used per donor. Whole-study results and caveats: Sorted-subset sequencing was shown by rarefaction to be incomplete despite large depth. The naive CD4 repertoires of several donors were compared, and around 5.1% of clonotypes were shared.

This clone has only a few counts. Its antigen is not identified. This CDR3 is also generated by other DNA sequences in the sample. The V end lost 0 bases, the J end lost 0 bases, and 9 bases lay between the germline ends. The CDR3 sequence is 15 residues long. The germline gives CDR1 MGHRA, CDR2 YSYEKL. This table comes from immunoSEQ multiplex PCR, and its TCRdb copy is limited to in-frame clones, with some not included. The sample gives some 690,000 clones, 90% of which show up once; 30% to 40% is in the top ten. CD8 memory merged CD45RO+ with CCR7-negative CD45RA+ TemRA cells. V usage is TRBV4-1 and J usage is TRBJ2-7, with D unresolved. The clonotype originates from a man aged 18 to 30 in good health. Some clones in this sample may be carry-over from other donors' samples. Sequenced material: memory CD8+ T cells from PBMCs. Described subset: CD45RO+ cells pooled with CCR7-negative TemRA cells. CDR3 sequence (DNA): TGCGCCAGCAGCCAAGATAGAGGAAGCTCCTACGAGCAGTACTTC. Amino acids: CASSQDRGSSYEQYF.